A few counts support the clone carrying this TCR beta chain. The data were obtained in a study of spatial heterogeneity in lung cancer. Study-wide background: Raw sequencing reads included, on average, more than 9.5 appearances of each unique TCR and UMI combination.

With 1 base removed from V and 7 bases from J, the gap between germline ends came to 13 bases. There are 14 residues in the CDR3. The germline V gene encodes CDR1 LGHDT and CDR2 YNNKEL (reference sequence). TCRdb redid the calling of the 5' RACE reads with MiXCR, one entry per CDR3 protein. This sample has about 14,000 distinct CDR3 sequences, with roughly 9.1% found just once. Documented time point: sample taken at primary tumor resection. Frozen PBMC, nontumor lung or tumor provided whole RNA, which was sequenced unsorted. This chain joins TRBV3-1 and TRBJ2-5; unclear D gene. This receptor was obtained from a male donor with early-stage non-small cell lung cancer. Material: PBMCs, obtained at surgery. The CDR3 spells CASSQVRLKGTQYF. In DNA, the CDR3 is TGTGCCAGCAGCCAAGTACGTCTTAAGGGGACCCAGTACTTC.